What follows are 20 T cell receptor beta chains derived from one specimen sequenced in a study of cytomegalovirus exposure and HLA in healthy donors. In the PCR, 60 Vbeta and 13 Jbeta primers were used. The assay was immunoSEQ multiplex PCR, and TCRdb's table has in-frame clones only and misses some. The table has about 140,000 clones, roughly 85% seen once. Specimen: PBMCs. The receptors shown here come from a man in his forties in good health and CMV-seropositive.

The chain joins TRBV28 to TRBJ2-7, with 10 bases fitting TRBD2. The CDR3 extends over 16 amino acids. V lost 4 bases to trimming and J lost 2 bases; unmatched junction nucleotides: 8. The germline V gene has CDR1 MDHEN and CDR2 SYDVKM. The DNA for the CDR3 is TGTGCCAGCAGTTCTAGCGGGAGCCGCGATACCTACGAGCAGTACTTC. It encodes CASSSSGSRDTYEQYF.

CDR3 DNA sequence: TGTGCCAGCAGCTTGGCCGAGAACTGGAACTATGGCTACACCTTC. It encodes CASSLAENWNYGYTF. The chain links TRBV5-5 to TRBJ1-2; no definite D call. CDR1 and CDR2 from the germline V gene are SGHKS and YYEKEE (reference sequence). The CDR3 consists of 15 residues. V dropped 0 bases and J dropped 2 bases, with 11 bases sitting between them.

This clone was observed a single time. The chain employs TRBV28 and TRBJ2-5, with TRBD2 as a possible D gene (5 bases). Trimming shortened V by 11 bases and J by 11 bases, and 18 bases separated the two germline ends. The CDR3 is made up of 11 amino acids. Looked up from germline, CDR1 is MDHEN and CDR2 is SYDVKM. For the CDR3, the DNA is TGTGCCGCTGGGAACCTACGAGGGCAGTACTTC. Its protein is CAAGNLRGQYF.

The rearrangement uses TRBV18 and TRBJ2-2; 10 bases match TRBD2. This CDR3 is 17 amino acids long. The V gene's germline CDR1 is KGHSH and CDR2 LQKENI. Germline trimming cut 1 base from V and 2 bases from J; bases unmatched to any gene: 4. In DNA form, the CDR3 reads TGTGCCAGCTCACCACAGCGGGAGGGTGTCAACACCGGGGAGCTGTTTTTT. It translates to CASSPQREGVNTGELFF.

The CDR3 spells CASSLQTSGYEQYF. For the CDR3, the DNA is TGTGCCAGCAGTTTACAAACTAGCGGCTACGAGCAGTACTTC. The chain couples TRBV27 to TRBJ2-7; 8 bases agree with TRBD2. Germline trimming cut 2 bases from V and 3 bases from J; bases unmatched to any gene: 3. Per the germline V gene, CDR1 is MNHEY and CDR2 is SMNVEV (reference sequence). CDR3 length: 14 residues.

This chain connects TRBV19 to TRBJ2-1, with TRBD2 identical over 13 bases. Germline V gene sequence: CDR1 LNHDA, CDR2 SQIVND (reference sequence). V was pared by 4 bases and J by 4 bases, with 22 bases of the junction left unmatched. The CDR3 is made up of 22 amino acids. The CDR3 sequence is CASSTTGGLAGAVSPLYNEQFF. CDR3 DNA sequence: TGTGCCAGTAGTACTACAGGAGGACTAGCGGGAGCTGTATCCCCACTATACAATGAGCAGTTCTTC.

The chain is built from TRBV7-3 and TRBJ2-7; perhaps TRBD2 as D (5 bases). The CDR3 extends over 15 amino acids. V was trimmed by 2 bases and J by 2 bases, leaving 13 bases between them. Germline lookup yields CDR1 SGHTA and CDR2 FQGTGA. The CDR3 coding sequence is TGTGCCAGCAGCTTATCTCCTAGCCGGGCCTACGAGCAGTACTTC. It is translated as CASSLSPSRAYEQYF. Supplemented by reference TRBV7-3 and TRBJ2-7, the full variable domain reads GAGVSQTPSNKVTEKGKYVELRCDPISGHTALYWYRQSLGQGPEFLIYFQGTGAADDSGLPNDRFFAVRPEGSVSTLKIQRTERGDSAVYLCASSLSPSRAYEQYFGPGTRLTVT.

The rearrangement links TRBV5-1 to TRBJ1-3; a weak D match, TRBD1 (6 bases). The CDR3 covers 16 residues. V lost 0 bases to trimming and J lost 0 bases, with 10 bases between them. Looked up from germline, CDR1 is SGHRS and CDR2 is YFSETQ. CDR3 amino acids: CASSLGGQNSGNTIYF. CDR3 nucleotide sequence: TGCGCCAGCAGCTTGGGAGGACAGAACTCTGGAAACACCATATATTTT.

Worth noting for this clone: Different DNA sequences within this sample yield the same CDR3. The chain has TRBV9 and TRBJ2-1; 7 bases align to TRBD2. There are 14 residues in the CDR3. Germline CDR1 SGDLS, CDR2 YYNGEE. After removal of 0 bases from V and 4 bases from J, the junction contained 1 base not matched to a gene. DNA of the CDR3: TGTGCCAGCAGCGTAGGGGGGGGTTACAATGAGCAGTTCTTC. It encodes CASSVGGGYNEQFF.

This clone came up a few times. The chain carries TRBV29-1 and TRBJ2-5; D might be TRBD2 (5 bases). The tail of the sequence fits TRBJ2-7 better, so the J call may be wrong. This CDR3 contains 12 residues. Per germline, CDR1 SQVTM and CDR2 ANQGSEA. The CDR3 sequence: CSVVVRESEQYF. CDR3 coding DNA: TGCAGCGTTGTGGTACGGGAAAGCGAGCAGTACTTC.

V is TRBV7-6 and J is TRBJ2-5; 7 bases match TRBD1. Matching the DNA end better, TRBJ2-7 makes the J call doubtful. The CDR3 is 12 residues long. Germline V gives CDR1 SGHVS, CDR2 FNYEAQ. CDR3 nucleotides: TGTGCCAGCAGCTCGACAGGGACCGAGCAGTACTTC. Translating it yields CASSSTGTEQYF.

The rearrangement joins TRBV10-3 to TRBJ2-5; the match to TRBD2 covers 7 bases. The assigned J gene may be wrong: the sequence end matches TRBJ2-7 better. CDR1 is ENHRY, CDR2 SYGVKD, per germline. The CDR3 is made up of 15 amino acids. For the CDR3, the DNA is TGTGCCATCAGTGACACCCCTAGCGGAGAATACGAGCAGTACTTC. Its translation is CAISDTPSGEYEQYF.

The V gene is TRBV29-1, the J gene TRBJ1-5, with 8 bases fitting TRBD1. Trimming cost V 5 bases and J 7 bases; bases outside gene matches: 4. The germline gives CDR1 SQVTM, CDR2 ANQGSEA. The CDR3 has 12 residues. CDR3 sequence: CSVWTGQQPQHF. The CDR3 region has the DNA TGCAGCGTTTGGACAGGGCAACAGCCCCAGCATTTT.

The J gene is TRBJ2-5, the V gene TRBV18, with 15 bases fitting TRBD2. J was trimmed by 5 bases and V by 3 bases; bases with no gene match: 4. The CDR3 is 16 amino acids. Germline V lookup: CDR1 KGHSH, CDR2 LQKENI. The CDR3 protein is CASSPTGTSGGETQYF. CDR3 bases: TGTGCCAGCTCACCGACCGGGACTAGCGGGGGGGAGACCCAGTACTTC.

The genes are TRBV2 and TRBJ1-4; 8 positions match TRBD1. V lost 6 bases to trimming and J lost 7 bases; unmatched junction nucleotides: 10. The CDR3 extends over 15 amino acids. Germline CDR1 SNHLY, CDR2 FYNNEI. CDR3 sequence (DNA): TGTGCCAGCAGGAACCAGGGGGCGCCAGGTGAAAAACTGTTTTTT. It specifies CASRNQGAPGEKLFF.

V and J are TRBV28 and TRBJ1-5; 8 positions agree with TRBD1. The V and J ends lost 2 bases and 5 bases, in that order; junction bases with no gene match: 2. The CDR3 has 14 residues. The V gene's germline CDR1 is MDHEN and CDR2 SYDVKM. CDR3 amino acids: CASSLRDRYQPQHF. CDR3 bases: TGTGCCAGCAGTTTAAGGGACAGGTATCAGCCCCAGCATTTT.

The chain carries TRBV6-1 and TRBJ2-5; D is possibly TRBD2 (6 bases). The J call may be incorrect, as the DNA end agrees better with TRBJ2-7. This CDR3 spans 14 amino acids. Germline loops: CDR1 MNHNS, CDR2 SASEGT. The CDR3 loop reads CASSEVGLAYEQYF. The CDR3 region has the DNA TGTGCCAGCAGTGAAGTGGGACTGGCCTACGAGCAGTACTTC.

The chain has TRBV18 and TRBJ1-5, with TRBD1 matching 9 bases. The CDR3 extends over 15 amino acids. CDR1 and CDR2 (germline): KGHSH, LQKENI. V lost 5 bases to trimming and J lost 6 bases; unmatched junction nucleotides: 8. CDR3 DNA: TGTGCCAGCTCAGTAAGGACAGGGGATGGTCAGCCCCAGCATTTT. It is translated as CASSVRTGDGQPQHF. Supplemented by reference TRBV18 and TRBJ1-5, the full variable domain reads NAGVMQNPRHLVRRRGQEARLRCSPMKGHSHVYWYRQLPEEGLKFMVYLQKENIIDESGMPKERFSAEFPKEGPSILRIQQVVRGDSAAYFCASSVRTGDGQPQHFGDGTRLSIL.

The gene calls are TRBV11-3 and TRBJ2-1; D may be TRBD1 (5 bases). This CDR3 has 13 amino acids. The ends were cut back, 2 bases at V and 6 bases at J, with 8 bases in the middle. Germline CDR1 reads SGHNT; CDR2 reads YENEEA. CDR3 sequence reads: CASSLQGSNEQFF. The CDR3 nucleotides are TGTGCCAGCAGCTTACAGGGAAGCAATGAGCAGTTCTTC.

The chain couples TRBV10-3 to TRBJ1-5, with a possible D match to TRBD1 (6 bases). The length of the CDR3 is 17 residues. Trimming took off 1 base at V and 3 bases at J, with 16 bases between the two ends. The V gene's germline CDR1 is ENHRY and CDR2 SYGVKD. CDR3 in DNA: TGTGCCATCAGTGAGTTCGAGGTACAGGGCCACAATCAGCCCCAGCATTTT. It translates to CAISEFEVQGHNQPQHF.